This entry lists 29 T cell receptor beta chains sequenced from one sample in a study of OX40 agonist ivuxolimab in advanced cancers. TCRdb's copy holds only in-frame clones and misses some; the assay was immunoSEQ multiplex PCR. The top ten hold 25% to 40% of the sample, which has 30,000 to 45,000 clones, 85% to 90% seen once. The sample here was CD4+ or CD8+ T cells sorted from blood, taken in a trial of the OX40 agonist ivuxolimab. The receptor set was obtained from an adult with an advanced solid tumor such as melanoma, head and neck, liver or kidney cancer.

J is TRBJ1-1 and V is TRBV5-1; D is perhaps TRBD1 (5 bases). Germline V gene data show CDR1 as SGHRS and CDR2 as YFSETQ. The CDR3 length is 14 residues. The germline V and J ends were trimmed by 6 bases and 4 bases, with 16 bases remaining between them. The CDR3 sequence: CASTRATGGTEAFF. The CDR3 DNA sequence: TGCGCCAGCACCAGGGCCACCGGGGGCACTGAAGCTTTCTTT.

This chain uses TRBV5-1 with TRBJ1-1, with D uncertain. Trimming shortened V by 2 bases and J by 1 base, and 12 bases separated the two germline ends. The CDR3 loop spans 15 amino acids. Germline V lookup: CDR1 SGHRS, CDR2 YFSETQ. CDR3 protein: CASSFSPDRNTEAFF. CDR3 nucleotide sequence: TGCGCCAGCAGCTTTTCCCCTGATCGGAACACTGAAGCTTTCTTT.

This clone turned up a few times. CDR3 DNA sequence: TGTGCCAGCAGCTCCGACAGGCGCTCTGGAAACACCATATATTTT. This gives the protein CASSSDRRSGNTIYF. The chain combines TRBV7-9 with TRBJ1-3; tentatively, D is TRBD1 (6 bases). Germline CDR1 SEHNR, CDR2 FQNEAQ (reference sequence). Trimming stripped 4 bases from V and 0 bases from J, with 10 bases between. The CDR3 runs to 15 residues.

A single count supports this clone. The chain recombines TRBV14 with TRBJ2-3, with no clear D. The CDR3 covers 12 residues. In germline, CDR1 is SGHDN, CDR2 FVKESK. V was cut by 1 base and J by 6 bases, with 5 bases left in between. The CDR3 sequence: CASSQVTDTQYF. The CDR3 DNA reads TGTGCCAGCAGCCAAGTTACGGATACGCAGTATTTT. Based on the CDR3 plus reference TRBV14 and TRBJ2-3, the full variable domain is EAGVTQFPSHSVIEKGQTVTLRCDPISGHDNLYWYRRVMGKEIKFLLHFVKESKQDESGMPNNRFLAERTGGTYSTLKVQPAELEDSGVYFCASSQVTDTQYFGPGTRLTVL.

About this clone: Germline is not matched at one junction end, which may reflect a read error. The chain links TRBV28 to TRBJ2-3, with D tentatively TRBD2 (6 bases). CDR1 is MDHEN, CDR2 SYDVKM, per germline. This CDR3 region has 14 residues. CDR3 sequence reads: CASSSGTPQDTQYF. The DNA for the CDR3 is TGTGCCAGCAGTTCCGGGACTCCACAAGATACACAGTATTTT. The whole variable domain, filled in from reference TRBV28 and TRBJ2-3, reads DVKVTQSSRYLVKRTGEKVFLECVQDMDHENMFWYRQDPGLGLRLIYFSYDVKMKEKGDIPEGYSVSREKKERFSLILESASTNQTSMYLCASSSGTPQDTQYFGPGTRLTVL.

This chain connects TRBV19 to TRBJ1-5, with 12 bases matching TRBD1. V was pared by 5 bases and J by 6 bases, with 8 bases of the junction left unmatched. Germline CDR1 LNHDA, CDR2 SQIVND (reference sequence). The CDR3 sequence is 16 residues long. The CDR3 loop is CASSVRDRGQIQPQHF. The CDR3 DNA reads as TGTGCCAGTAGTGTACGGGACAGGGGGCAGATTCAGCCCCAGCATTTT.

The rearrangement uses TRBV7-9 and TRBJ2-2; D ambiguous. V dropped 1 base and J dropped 6 bases, with 6 bases sitting between them. CDR3 length: 13 residues. Germline V gives CDR1 SEHNR, CDR2 FQNEAQ (reference sequence). The CDR3 sequence: CASSLGLPGELFF. DNA of the CDR3: TGTGCCAGCAGCTTAGGGTTACCCGGGGAGCTGTTTTTT.

The V and J genes are TRBV4-1 and TRBJ1-5, with no clear D. The V end was cut by 0 bases, the J end by 4 bases, with 1 base between. Germline V lookup: CDR1 MGHRA, CDR2 YSYEKL. The CDR3 contains 12 residues. The CDR3 here is CASSQENQPQHF. For the CDR3, the DNA is TGCGCCAGCAGCCAAGAGAATCAGCCCCAGCATTTT.

J is TRBJ2-4 and V is TRBV5-4, with D hard to call. This CDR3 comprises 14 residues. From germline, CDR1 is SGHNT and CDR2 YYREEE (reference sequence). Trimming removed 0 bases from V and 6 bases from J, with 10 bases in between. The CDR3 here is CASSLDPGRNIQYF. As DNA, the CDR3 is TGTGCCAGCAGCTTGGATCCGGGTCGAAACATTCAGTACTTC.

The chain's CDR3 is CASSDLAGGYNEQFF. The DNA for the CDR3 is TGCGCCAGCAGTGATCTAGCGGGGGGTTACAATGAGCAGTTCTTC. The chain combines TRBV10-2 with TRBJ2-1; 11 bases match TRBD2. Germline V gives CDR1 WSHSY, CDR2 SAAADI. The CDR3 sequence is 15 residues long. V lost 3 bases, J lost 4 bases, and 2 bases stayed unmatched.

The rearrangement joins TRBV18 to TRBJ2-3; 8 bases map to TRBD2. V was pared by 4 bases and J by 2 bases, with 5 bases of the junction left unmatched. CDR1 is KGHSH and CDR2 is LQKENI in the germline V gene. The CDR3 has 15 amino acids. The CDR3 nucleotides are TGTGCCAGCTCACGGCCACTAGCGGCCACAGATACGCAGTATTTT. Its protein product is CASSRPLAATDTQYF.

This clone has a handful of counts. The CDR3 protein is CASSGGPQETQYF. The DNA of the CDR3 is TGTGCCAGCAGCGGCGGACCCCAAGAGACCCAGTACTTC. V usage is TRBV7-2 and J usage is TRBJ2-5; D is unclear. Germline V gene data show CDR1 as SGHTA and CDR2 as FQGNSA. CDR3 length: 13 residues. With 5 bases removed from V and 1 base from J, the gap between germline ends came to 8 bases.

The CDR3 region has the DNA TGTGCCAGCAGCTTACAGGGTAAAGGCTATAGCAATCAGCCCCAGCATTTT. It translates to CASSLQGKGYSNQPQHF. This chain uses TRBV13 with TRBJ1-5, with a weak D call TRBD1 (5 bases). The CDR3 is 17 amino acids. Germline assignment: CDR1 PRHDT and CDR2 FYEKMQ (reference sequence). Trimming removed 2 bases from V and 0 bases from J, with 14 bases in between.

V and J are TRBV7-3 and TRBJ1-6; the match to TRBD1 covers 9 bases. V dropped 5 bases and J dropped 10; count of bases not matched to a gene: 3. Germline V gene sequence: CDR1 SGHTA, CDR2 FQGTGA. CDR3 size: 13 residues. CDR3 amino acids: CASSLTGGSPLHF. CDR3 in DNA: TGTGCCAGCAGCCTGACAGGGGGATCACCCCTCCACTTT.

The CDR3 sequence is CASSPPLGGNTEAFF. The CDR3 nucleotides are TGCGCCAGCAGCCCTCCCCTGGGGGGGAACACTGAAGCTTTCTTT. This chain uses TRBV5-1 with TRBJ1-1; tentatively, D is TRBD1 (5 bases). Germline lookup yields CDR1 SGHRS and CDR2 YFSETQ. Trimming shortened V by 4 bases and J by 1 base, and 14 bases separated the two germline ends. The CDR3 length is 15 residues.

This chain uses TRBV6-6 with TRBJ2-7, with TRBD1 matching 8 bases. With 6 bases clipped from V and 4 bases from J, the junction kept 8 bases outside the gene matches. The CDR3 totals 14 residues. Germline V gene sequence: CDR1 MNHNY, CDR2 SVGAGI (reference sequence). The chain's CDR3 is CASSYQGAQYEQYF. Written as DNA, the CDR3 is TGTGCCAGCAGCTATCAGGGGGCACAGTACGAGCAGTACTTC.

The chain is built from TRBV11-2 and TRBJ2-1, with TRBD2 identical over 7 bases. The CDR3 has 14 residues. In germline, CDR1 is SGHAT, CDR2 FQNNGV. The ends lost 5 bases at V and 8 bases at J; junction bases unmatched: 9. This chain's CDR3 is CASSRERGWDEQFF. CDR3 DNA sequence: TGTGCCAGCAGCCGGGAGCGGGGTTGGGATGAGCAGTTCTTC. Together with reference TRBV11-2 and TRBJ2-1, the CDR3 gives the full variable domain: EAGVAQSPRYKIIEKRQSVAFWCNPISGHATLYWYQQILGQGPKLLIQFQNNGVVDDSQLPKDRFSAERLKGVDSTLKIQPAKLEDSAVYLCASSRERGWDEQFFGPGTRLTVL.

This clone was counted between two and nine times. The chain recombines TRBV5-1 with TRBJ2-7; 9 nucleotides line up with TRBD1. The CDR3 contains 15 residues. The trim removed 0 bases at V and 5 bases at J, leaving 6 bases unmatched. Germline CDR1 reads SGHRS; CDR2 reads YFSETQ. CDR3: CASSLVGTGKNEQYF. In DNA form, the CDR3 reads TGCGCCAGCAGCTTGGTCGGGACAGGGAAGAACGAGCAGTACTTC.

This clone was seen a few times. This chain connects TRBV2 to TRBJ1-5; possible D gene TRBD1, 5 bases. This CDR3 region has 13 residues. The V gene's germline CDR1 is SNHLY and CDR2 FYNNEI. V was trimmed by 6 bases and J by 4 bases, leaving 10 bases between them. The CDR3 DNA reads TGTGCCAGCAGATGGGACGGAAATCAGCCCCAGCATTTT. This translates into CASRWDGNQPQHF.

A word on this clone: Within the sample, other DNA sequences also encode this same CDR3. J is TRBJ1-5 and V is TRBV2; no clear D. V was shortened by 4 bases and J by 0 bases, with 4 bases between the two germline ends. Germline V gives CDR1 SNHLY, CDR2 FYNNEI. This CDR3 spans 13 amino acids. Here the CDR3 DNA reads TGTGCCAGCAGTGTTGGTAGCAATCAGCCCCAGCATTTT. Its protein product is CASSVGSNQPQHF. Together with reference TRBV2 and TRBJ1-5, the CDR3 gives the full variable domain: EPEVTQTPSHQVTQMGQEVILRCVPISNHLYFYWYRQILGQKVEFLVSFYNNEISEKSEIFDDQFSVERPDGSNFTLKIRSTKLEDSAMYFCASSVGSNQPQHFGDGTRLSIL.

The V call is TRBV6-4, the J call TRBJ2-5; TRBD2 is a possible D gene (6 bases). V gave up 3 bases and J gave up 1 base, with 12 bases separating them. Germline loops: CDR1 MRHNA, CDR2 SNTAGT. This CDR3 is built from 15 residues. CDR3 loop: CASSDVWGGQETQYF. The CDR3 DNA is TGTGCCAGCAGTGATGTGTGGGGAGGCCAAGAGACCCAGTACTTC.

This rearrangement joins TRBV6-5 to TRBJ2-3; no definite D call. V lost 2 bases, J lost 6 bases, and 9 bases lay in between. The CDR3 extends over 13 amino acids. Germline V gives CDR1 MNHEY, CDR2 SVGAGI. The CDR3 sequence is CASSYNLGDTQYF. The CDR3 DNA sequence: TGTGCCAGCAGTTACAACCTAGGGGATACGCAGTATTTT.

The chain's CDR3 is CASSPGQGRSNQPQHF. The CDR3, as DNA: TGTGCCAGCTCCCCGGGACAGGGACGAAGCAATCAGCCCCAGCATTTT. V usage is TRBV18 and J usage is TRBJ1-5; TRBD1 matches 9 bases. The CDR3 sequence is 16 residues long. Unmatched junction bases numbered 7, after V lost 6 bases and J lost 1 base. CDR1 is KGHSH and CDR2 is LQKENI in the germline V gene.

This chain uses TRBV6-4 with TRBJ2-1, with TRBD2 matching 9 bases. CDR1 is MRHNA and CDR2 is SNTAGT in the germline V gene. The CDR3 is 15 amino acids. V was pared by 4 bases and J by 2 bases, with 3 bases of the junction left unmatched. The CDR3 bases are TGTGCCAGCAGTGCCCTAGCGGGACCCTACAATGAGCAGTTCTTC. This codes for CASSALAGPYNEQFF.

This clone was observed a few times. The chain couples TRBV6-1 to TRBJ1-2, with a possible D match to TRBD1 (5 bases). Germline lookup yields CDR1 MNHNS and CDR2 SASEGT. This CDR3 has 15 amino acids. V was pared by 2 bases and J by 7 bases, with 17 bases between. DNA for the CDR3: TGTGCCAGCAGTGAATTGTGGGATGTGGGACCTGGCTACACCTTC. It encodes CASSELWDVGPGYTF.

This sequence joins TRBV19 and TRBJ2-7; 9 nucleotides agree with TRBD2. This CDR3 has 14 residues. The junction had 3 bases not matched to a gene; V was cut back by 3 bases and J by 3 bases. Germline CDR1 reads LNHDA; CDR2 reads SQIVND (reference sequence). CDR3 in DNA: TGTGCCAGTAGTATCGCGCGGGGGGGCTACGAGCAGTACTTC. Protein product: CASSIARGGYEQYF.

This CDR3 is CASGGGTDGTEAFF. The CDR3 coding sequence is TGTGCCAGTGGGGGCGGGACAGATGGCACTGAAGCTTTCTTT. This sequence joins TRBV2 and TRBJ1-1, with TRBD1 matching over 7 bases. With 9 bases clipped from V and 4 bases from J, the junction kept 11 bases outside the gene matches. Germline CDR1 and CDR2: SNHLY and FYNNEI. The CDR3 contains 14 residues.

This chain connects TRBV4-1 to TRBJ2-3, with D maybe TRBD1 (6 bases). CDR1 is MGHRA, CDR2 YSYEKL, per germline. Deletions cut 5 bases from V and 0 bases from J, with 15 bases between. The CDR3 covers 16 residues. CDR3 in DNA: TGCGCCAGCAGCATAGACAGGAGTTCTAGCACAGATACGCAGTATTTT. Translated, it gives CASSIDRSSSTDTQYF.

The gene calls are TRBV7-8 and TRBJ1-6; D unclear. V was pared by 1 base and J by 0 bases, with 10 bases between. Germline V gives CDR1 SGHVS, CDR2 FQNEAQ. This CDR3 has 17 residues. DNA of the CDR3: TGTGCCAGCAGCTTAGTGGCCAGCAGCTCCTATAATTCACCCCTCCACTTT. Translating it yields CASSLVASSSYNSPLHF.